What follows is one T cell receptor (beta chain) and its context. No antigen is known for it. The data derive from a study of cytomegalovirus exposure and HLA in healthy donors. Notes on the study in general: In a later analysis, about 17,000 TCR beta sequences were associated with HLA alleles at 0.05 false discovery rate. A later analysis showed TCR association rates differing by HLA locus, peaking at DRB1 and lowest at HLA-C.

At the time of sampling, donors were nominally healthy, though unrecorded immune exposures were likely. A multiplex PCR was run with 60 Vbeta primers and 13 Jbeta primers. Only in-frame clones appear in the TCRdb table, and some are missing; sequencing was by immunoSEQ multiplex PCR. This table has about 300,000 clones, just over 85% appearing once. This clonotype was obtained from a man between 35 and 55 years old in good health and CMV-seropositive. Sequencing was performed on PBMCs.

In DNA, the CDR3 is TGTGCCAGCTCTCCAGGGACAGGGGGTAGTCAGCCCCAGCATTTT. Encoded protein: CASSPGTGGSQPQHF. The rearrangement joins TRBV18 to TRBJ1-5, with 11 bases aligning to TRBD1. With V trimmed by 6 bases and J by 6 bases, 7 bases remained unmatched. Germline CDR1 KGHSH, CDR2 LQKENI. This CDR3 spans 15 amino acids.